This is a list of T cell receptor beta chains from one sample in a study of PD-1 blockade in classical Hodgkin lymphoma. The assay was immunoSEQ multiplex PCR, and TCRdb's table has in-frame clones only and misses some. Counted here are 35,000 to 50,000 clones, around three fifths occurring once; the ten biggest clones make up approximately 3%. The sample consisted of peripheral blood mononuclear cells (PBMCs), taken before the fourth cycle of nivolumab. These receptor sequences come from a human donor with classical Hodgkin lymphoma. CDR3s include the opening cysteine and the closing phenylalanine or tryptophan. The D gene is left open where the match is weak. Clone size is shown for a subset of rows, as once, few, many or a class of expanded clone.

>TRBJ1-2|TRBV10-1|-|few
CASSENAWTHQPFYGYTF
TGCGCCAGCAGTGAGAACGCCTGGACCCACCAACCTTTCTATGGCTACACCTTC
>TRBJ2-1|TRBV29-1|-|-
CSGGFNEQFF
TGCAGCGGAGGATTCAATGAGCAGTTCTTC
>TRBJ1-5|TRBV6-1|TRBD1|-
CASSLTGAVDQPQHF
TGTGCCAGCAGCCTTACAGGGGCCGTAGATCAGCCCCAGCATTTT
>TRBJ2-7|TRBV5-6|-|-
CASSDSPYEQYF
TGTGCCAGCAGCGACAGTCCCTACGAGCAGTACTTC
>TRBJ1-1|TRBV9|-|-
CASSPSIAVGNTEAFF
TGTGCCAGCAGCCCTTCGATTGCGGTCGGGAACACTGAAGCTTTCTTT
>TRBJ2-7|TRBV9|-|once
CASSSRTESYEQYF
TGTGCCAGCAGCTCCCGGACAGAATCCTACGAGCAGTACTTC
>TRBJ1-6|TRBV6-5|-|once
CASSADRTGSPLHF
TGTGCCAGCAGTGCGGACCGAACCGGTTCACCCCTCCACTTT
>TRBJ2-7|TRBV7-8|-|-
CASSTLGGRATYEQYF
TGTGCCAGCAGCACCCTGGGGGGCAGGGCGACCTACGAGCAGTACTTC
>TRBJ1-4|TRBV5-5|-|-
CASSLGRGKANEKLFF
TGTGCCAGCAGCTTGGGGAGGGGGAAGGCTAATGAAAAACTGTTTTTT
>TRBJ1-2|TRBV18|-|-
CASSQTHIYGYTF
TGTGCCAGCTCCCAGACACATATCTATGGCTACACCTTC
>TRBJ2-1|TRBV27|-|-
CASSLRHYNEQFF
TGTGCCAGCAGTTTACGACACTACAATGAGCAGTTCTTC
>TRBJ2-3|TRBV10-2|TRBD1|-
CASSQTGYTDTQYF
TGCGCCAGCAGCCAGACAGGGTACACAGATACGCAGTATTTT
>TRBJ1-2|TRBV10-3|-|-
CAATSPGSNYGYTF
TGTGCCGCCACGTCCCCGGGATCAAACTATGGCTACACCTTC
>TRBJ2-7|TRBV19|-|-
CASSIAGSLEQYF
TGTGCCAGTAGTATAGCAGGCAGTCTCGAGCAGTACTTC
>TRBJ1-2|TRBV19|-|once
CASSMSRNLNYGYTF
TGTGCCAGTAGTATGTCCAGAAACCTTAACTATGGCTACACCTTC
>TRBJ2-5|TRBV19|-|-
CASSTLETQYF
TGTGCCAGTAGTACCTTAGAGACCCAGTACTTC
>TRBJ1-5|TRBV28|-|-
CASRRQNNQPQHF
TGTGCCAGCAGAAGACAGAACAATCAGCCCCAGCATTTT
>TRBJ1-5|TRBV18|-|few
CASSPVGLSNQPQHF
TGTGCCAGCTCACCTGTCGGGTTGAGCAATCAGCCCCAGCATTTT
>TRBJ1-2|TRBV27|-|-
CASSLEGRVDYGYTF
TGTGCCAGCAGTTTAGAGGGCAGGGTAGACTATGGCTACACCTTC
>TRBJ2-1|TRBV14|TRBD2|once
CASSRGLARNEQFF
TGTGCCAGCAGCCGAGGACTAGCGAGAAATGAGCAGTTCTTC
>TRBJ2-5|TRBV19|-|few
CASSPRAVGEETQYF
TGTGCCAGTAGTCCCCGGGCTGTGGGGGAAGAGACCCAGTACTTC
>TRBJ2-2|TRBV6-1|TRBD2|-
CASSVGLAGALNTGELFF
TGTGCCAGCAGTGTCGGGCTAGCGGGGGCCTTGAACACCGGGGAGCTGTTTTTT
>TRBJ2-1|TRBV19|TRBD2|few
CASSTGLAGAHPGQFF
TGTGCCAGTAGTACCGGACTAGCGGGGGCCCATCCGGGGCAGTTCTTC
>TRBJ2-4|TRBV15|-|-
CATSTPSRVSKNIQYF
TGTGCCACCAGCACCCCATCCAGGGTTTCCAAAAACATTCAGTACTTC
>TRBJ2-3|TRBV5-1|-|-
CASSLGGLEDTQYF
TGCGCCAGCAGCTTGGGGGGGCTGGAAGATACGCAGTATTTT
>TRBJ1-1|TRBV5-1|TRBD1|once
CASSLAQGARTEAFF
TGCGCCAGCAGCTTGGCCCAGGGGGCGCGAACTGAAGCTTTCTTT
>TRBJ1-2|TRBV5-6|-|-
CASSLERVRGYTF
TGTGCCAGCAGCTTGGAACGGGTGAGGGGCTACACCTTC
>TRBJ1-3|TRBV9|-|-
CASSPPGSGNTIYF
TGTGCCAGCAGCCCCCCTGGTTCTGGAAACACCATATATTTT
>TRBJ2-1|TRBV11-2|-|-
CASSPDWRAQYNEQFF
TGTGCCAGCAGCCCCGATTGGAGGGCCCAGTACAATGAGCAGTTCTTC
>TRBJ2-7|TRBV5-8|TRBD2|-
CASSLKSTGGFSYEQYF
TGTGCCAGCAGCTTGAAGTCCACGGGGGGTTTCTCCTACGAGCAGTACTTC
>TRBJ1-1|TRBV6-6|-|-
CASSYTGRMNTEAFF
TGTGCCAGCAGTTACACGGGACGGATGAACACTGAAGCTTTCTTT
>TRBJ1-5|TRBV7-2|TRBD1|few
CASSGVPGGQPQHF
TGTGCCAGCAGCGGTGTTCCAGGGGGTCAGCCCCAGCATTTT
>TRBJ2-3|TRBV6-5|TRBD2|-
CASSYGTSVSTDTQYF
TGTGCCAGCAGTTACGGGACTAGCGTAAGCACAGATACGCAGTATTTT
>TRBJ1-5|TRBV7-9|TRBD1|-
CASSLGAGGRNQPQHF
TGTGCCAGCAGCCTAGGGGCAGGGGGTCGCAATCAGCCCCAGCATTTT
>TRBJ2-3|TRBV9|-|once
CASSVVGQSTDTQYF
TGTGCCAGCAGCGTTGTTGGGCAGAGCACAGATACGCAGTATTTT
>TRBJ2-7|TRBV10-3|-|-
CAISGAGMSYEQYF
TGTGCCATCAGCGGGGCGGGTATGTCCTACGAGCAGTACTTC
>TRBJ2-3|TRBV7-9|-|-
CASSFPPSGGTDTQYF
TGTGCCAGCAGCTTTCCTCCCAGCGGCGGCACAGATACGCAGTATTTT